The 29 T cell receptor beta chains given below trace back to one sample, sequenced in a study of shared clonotypes between healthy human individuals. The method was immunoSEQ multiplex PCR; TCRdb's version includes in-frame clones alone and lacks a portion of them. In the table there are 1.4 million to 1.5 million clones, around 97% of which are singletons. Specimen: naive CD4+ T cells sorted from blood. As for subset: CD45RA+ positively selected. Source of these receptors: a man aged 25-45 years in good health.

The V gene is TRBV5-1, the J gene TRBJ2-7; TRBD1 aligns across 9 bases. Losses at the gene ends were 4 bases for V and 6 bases for J; bases not matched to a gene: 2. This CDR3 contains 12 residues. Germline V lookup: CDR1 SGHRS, CDR2 YFSETQ. The CDR3 bases are TGCGCCAGCAGCGGGACAGGGAGCGAGCAGTACTTC. It is translated as CASSGTGSEQYF.

This chain uses TRBV19 with TRBJ2-1; TRBD2 matches at 9 bases. The germline V gene has CDR1 LNHDA and CDR2 SQIVND (reference sequence). The CDR3 sequence is 18 residues long. V gave up 5 bases and J gave up 1 base; unmatched junction bases: 12. The CDR3 coding sequence is TGTGCCAGTAGTCCAGCGGGAGGCCCATCTCGATCCTACAATGAGCAGTTCTTC. Residues: CASSPAGGPSRSYNEQFF.

This chain connects TRBV7-2 to TRBJ2-7; no clear D. Germline V CDR1 and CDR2: SGHTA, FQGNSA. This CDR3 spans 12 amino acids. Trimming stripped 1 base from V and 7 bases from J, with 8 bases between. CDR3 sequence: CASSLEDREQYF. The CDR3 DNA follows: TGTGCCAGCAGCTTAGAGGATCGGGAGCAGTACTTC.

This rearrangement joins TRBV4-1 to TRBJ2-7; 9 bases are a match to TRBD1. The CDR3 is made up of 15 amino acids. Germline-derived CDR1 and CDR2 are MGHRA and YSYEKL. The V and J ends lost 4 bases and 2 bases, in that order; junction bases with no gene match: 6. The CDR3 loop is CASSLTGTGTYEQYF. DNA for the CDR3: TGCGCCAGCAGCCTCACCGGGACAGGGACCTACGAGCAGTACTTC.

This rearrangement joins TRBV30 to TRBJ1-1, with D hard to call. Germline CDR1 is GTSNPN and CDR2 is SVGIG (reference sequence). Trimming shortened V by 6 bases and J by 2 bases, and 16 bases separated the two germline ends. This CDR3 comprises 14 residues. The CDR3 coding sequence is TGTGCCTGTAAGGGTTTCGTGGTAAACACTGAAGCTTTCTTT. This sequence encodes CACKGFVVNTEAFF. Drawing the rest from reference TRBV30 and TRBJ1-1, the complete variable domain is SQTIHQWPATLVQPVGSPLSLECTVEGTSNPNLYWYRQAAGRGLQLLFYSVGIGQISSEVPQNLSASRPQDRQFILSSKKLLLSDSGFYLCACKGFVVNTEAFFGQGTRLTVV.

The rearrangement links TRBV7-2 to TRBJ1-2, with 9 bases lining up with TRBD1. V shed 5 bases, J shed 4 bases, and the junction held 8 bases outside the gene matches. Germline V gene data show CDR1 as SGHTA and CDR2 as FQGNSA. The CDR3 is 15 amino acids. This chain's CDR3 is CASSLWDRDVYGYTF. In DNA form, the CDR3 reads TGTGCCAGCAGCCTTTGGGACAGGGATGTCTATGGCTACACCTTC.

Written as DNA, the CDR3 is TGCGCCAGCAGCGAAGAGGGGGGGCCACATACGCAGTATTTT. It translates to CASSEEGGPHTQYF. V is TRBV5-1 and J is TRBJ2-3, with a tentative D call TRBD2 (7 bases). V dropped 4 bases and J dropped 7 bases, with 16 bases sitting between them. Germline CDR1 SGHRS, CDR2 YFSETQ. The length of the CDR3 is 14 residues.

The gene calls are TRBV7-3 and TRBJ2-5; D call uncertain. The V gene's germline CDR1 is SGHTA and CDR2 FQGTGA. The germline V and J ends were trimmed by 2 bases and 5 bases, with 15 bases remaining between them. There are 15 residues in the CDR3. The CDR3 here is CASSLGSGWSETQYF. CDR3 in DNA: TGTGCCAGCAGCTTAGGGTCGGGTTGGTCGGAGACCCAGTACTTC. Full variable domain (missing parts from reference TRBV7-3 and TRBJ2-5): GAGVSQTPSNKVTEKGKYVELRCDPISGHTALYWYRQSLGQGPEFLIYFQGTGAADDSGLPNDRFFAVRPEGSVSTLKIQRTERGDSAVYLCASSLGSGWSETQYFGPGTRLLVL.

This clone was detected only once. The J gene is TRBJ2-1, the V gene TRBV9, with D maybe TRBD2 (5 bases). The CDR3 contains 16 residues. Trimming took off 4 bases at V and 7 bases at J, with 21 bases between the two ends. Germline CDR1 reads SGDLS; CDR2 reads YYNGEE. The CDR3 sequence is CASSIAPAGGGNEQFF. CDR3 nucleotides: TGTGCCAGCAGCATAGCCCCAGCAGGAGGTGGAAATGAGCAGTTCTTC.

This clone appeared a single time. The J gene is TRBJ2-6, the V gene TRBV11-3; tentatively, D is TRBD1 (5 bases). The CDR3 extends over 17 amino acids. The germline CDR1 and CDR2 sequences are SGHNT and YENEEA. With 5 bases removed from V and 0 bases from J, the gap between germline ends came to 14 bases. Written as DNA, the CDR3 is TGTGCCAGCAGCCGTCGATCGACAGTCTCTGGGGCCAACGTCCTGACTTTC. This gives the protein CASSRRSTVSGANVLTF.

The rearrangement links TRBV7-9 to TRBJ1-3; D ambiguous. This CDR3 is built from 15 residues. The V gene lost 0 bases and the J gene lost 0 bases, with 6 bases spanning the gap. CDR1 is SEHNR and CDR2 is FQNEAQ in the germline V gene (reference sequence). The CDR3 protein is CASSLASDSGNTIYF. For the CDR3, the DNA is TGTGCCAGCAGCTTAGCCAGTGACTCTGGAAACACCATATATTTT.

The J gene is TRBJ2-7, the V gene TRBV6-1; no reliable D call. This CDR3 comprises 12 residues. V gave up 6 bases and J gave up 2 bases, with 8 bases separating them. Germline CDR1 is MNHNS and CDR2 is SASEGT. The CDR3 spells CASSLSAYEQYF. CDR3 sequence (DNA): TGTGCCAGCAGCCTGTCTGCCTACGAGCAGTACTTC.

The chain employs TRBV27 and TRBJ2-1; 7 bases line up with TRBD2. V lost 5 bases and J lost 6; bases outside the gene matches: 16. Germline CDR1 is MNHEY and CDR2 is SMNVEV (reference sequence). The CDR3 loop spans 17 amino acids. The CDR3 reads CASSPTRVGGLTNEQFF. The CDR3 region has the DNA TGTGCCAGCAGTCCTACCCGGGTGGGGGGACTAACCAATGAGCAGTTCTTC.

This clone has only one observation. The chain couples TRBV2 to TRBJ2-7, with TRBD1 matching over 7 bases. The CDR3 has 14 amino acids. The germline V gene has CDR1 SNHLY and CDR2 FYNNEI. Losses at the gene ends were 7 bases for V and 5 bases for J; bases not matched to a gene: 11. CDR3 DNA sequence: TGTGCCAGCACCGAAGACAGGGCGAGGAACGAGCAGTACTTC. Translated, it gives CASTEDRARNEQYF. The full variable domain, in which reference TRBV2 and TRBJ2-7 provide the parts outside the CDR3, is EPEVTQTPSHQVTQMGQEVILRCVPISNHLYFYWYRQILGQKVEFLVSFYNNEISEKSEIFDDQFSVERPDGSNFTLKIRSTKLEDSAMYFCASTEDRARNEQYFGPGTRLTVT.

This chain joins TRBV25-1 and TRBJ2-1, with TRBD2 as a possible D gene (5 bases). Germline CDR1 reads MGHDK; CDR2 reads SYGVNS. V dropped 7 bases and J dropped 4 bases, with 17 bases sitting between them. This CDR3 has 15 residues. CDR3 bases: TGTGCCAGCAAACCCCCGGGGATTACTTACAATGAGCAGTTCTTC. As protein: CASKPPGITYNEQFF.

The count of this clone is one. The chain recombines TRBV10-3 with TRBJ2-2, with 7 nucleotides matching TRBD2. The CDR3 loop spans 15 amino acids. Trimming cost V 6 bases and J 1 base; bases outside gene matches: 5. CDR1 and CDR2 (germline): ENHRY, SYGVKD. Here the CDR3 DNA reads TGTGCCATCAGACCAAGCGGGATGAACACCGGGGAGCTGTTTTTT. Translated: CAIRPSGMNTGELFF.

The rearrangement links TRBV18 to TRBJ2-2, with 7 bases matching TRBD1. Germline V gene sequence: CDR1 KGHSH, CDR2 LQKENI. J was trimmed by 0 bases and V by 0 bases; bases with no gene match: 4. The CDR3 runs 17 residues. The CDR3 DNA sequence: TGTGCCAGCTCACCACCGATGGGACAGCCGAACACCGGGGAGCTGTTTTTT. Its translation is CASSPPMGQPNTGELFF.

This rearrangement joins TRBV6-6 to TRBJ1-1, with D hard to call. Trimming took 2 bases from V and 6 from J, leaving 4 bases between them. The CDR3 has 11 residues. The germline CDR1 and CDR2 sequences are MNHNY and SVGAGI (reference sequence). As DNA, the CDR3 is TGTGCCAGCAGTTACGGCGCTGAAGCTTTCTTT. Translation: CASSYGAEAFF.

The CDR3 sequence: CASSWLATKETQYF. DNA for the CDR3: TGCGCCAGCAGCTGGCTCGCAACCAAAGAGACCCAGTACTTC. This chain joins TRBV5-1 and TRBJ2-5; D gene ambiguous. The CDR3 length is 14 residues. V was clipped by 3 bases and J by 3 bases, with 12 bases between them. Looked up from germline, CDR1 is SGHRS and CDR2 is YFSETQ.

The CDR3 region is CASRPDWEGTQYF. The CDR3 DNA follows: TGTGCCAGCAGACCGGACTGGGAAGGGACCCAGTACTTC. The rearrangement uses TRBV5-4 and TRBJ2-5; D may be TRBD2 (5 bases). Germline V lookup: CDR1 SGHNT, CDR2 YYREEE (reference sequence). CDR3 size: 13 residues. V lost 5 bases, J lost 7 bases, and 15 bases lay in between.

CDR3 amino acids: CASSPAGQGAGEQYF. In nucleotides, the CDR3 is TGTGCCAGCAGTCCGGCGGGACAGGGGGCAGGTGAGCAGTACTTC. V is TRBV27 and J is TRBJ2-7; TRBD1 aligns across 12 bases. Losses at the gene ends were 5 bases for V and 7 bases for J; bases not matched to a gene: 9. Per the germline V gene, CDR1 is MNHEY and CDR2 is SMNVEV (reference sequence). The CDR3 covers 15 residues.

This clone was seen once. The chain combines TRBV5-5 with TRBJ2-3, with TRBD2 identical over 7 bases. CDR1 and CDR2 from the germline V gene are SGHKS and YYEKEE (reference sequence). J was trimmed by 3 bases and V by 4 bases; bases with no gene match: 11. This CDR3 has 16 residues. CDR3 region: CASSPVAGRATDTQYF. CDR3 DNA: TGTGCCAGCAGCCCCGTCGCGGGGAGGGCTACAGATACGCAGTATTTT.

CDR3 residues: CASSSDSYEQYF. CDR3 nucleotides: TGTGCCAGCAGCTCCGACAGCTACGAGCAGTACTTC. The rearrangement links TRBV5-8 to TRBJ2-7, with a weak D call TRBD1 (5 bases). Germline CDR1 reads SGHTS; CDR2 reads YDEGEE. With 3 bases removed from V and 3 bases from J, the gap between germline ends came to 7 bases. The CDR3 contains 12 residues.

The chain carries TRBV11-2 and TRBJ2-5; D gene uncertain. Trimming shortened V by 1 base and J by 6 bases, and 12 bases separated the two germline ends. The CDR3 contains 14 residues. Germline loops: CDR1 SGHAT, CDR2 FQNNGV. The CDR3 DNA is TGTGCCAGCAGCTTAGTTAACTACCGACAGACCCAGTACTTC. It encodes CASSLVNYRQTQYF.

This clone was detected once. The sample has other DNA sequences that encode this CDR3 too. This chain joins TRBV28 and TRBJ1-3; D is perhaps TRBD1 (6 bases). This CDR3 comprises 12 residues. V lost 6 bases, J lost 4 bases, and 7 bases lay in between. Germline CDR1 is MDHEN and CDR2 is SYDVKM. The CDR3 nucleotides read TGTGCCAGCAGCGACAGGGGAAACACCATATATTTT. Translation gives CASSDRGNTIYF.

The chain links TRBV9 to TRBJ2-2, with D possibly TRBD2 on 7 matching bases. The ends were cut back, 1 base at V and 6 bases at J, with 19 bases in the middle. The CDR3 extends over 17 amino acids. The V gene's germline CDR1 is SGDLS and CDR2 YYNGEE. The CDR3 coding sequence is TGTGCCAGCAGCGTATTGGCGGGGGCAGGGAGGGCCGGGGAGCTGTTTTTT. Translated: CASSVLAGAGRAGELFF.

V and J are TRBV29-1 and TRBJ1-2; D call uncertain. Germline values: CDR1 SQVTM, CDR2 ANQGSEA. The CDR3 loop spans 10 amino acids. V gave up 5 bases and J gave up 7 bases, with 8 bases separating them. CDR3 in amino acids: CSVSELGYTF. CDR3 in DNA: TGCAGCGTTTCGGAGCTTGGCTACACCTTC.

The chain recombines TRBV7-9 with TRBJ1-3; a possible D gene is TRBD1 (5 bases). This CDR3 has 19 residues. Germline V gene sequence: CDR1 SEHNR, CDR2 FQNEAQ (reference sequence). V lost 2 bases to trimming and J lost 0 bases, with 20 bases between them. CDR3 amino acids: CASSLRRPFGDVSGNTIYF. The CDR3 DNA is TGTGCCAGCAGCTTACGGAGGCCTTTTGGGGACGTCTCTGGAAACACCATATATTTT.

V gene TRBV9 combines with J gene TRBJ1-1, with D perhaps TRBD1 (5 bases). The CDR3 has 15 amino acids. From germline, CDR1 is SGDLS and CDR2 YYNGEE. Trimming removed 0 bases from V and 0 bases from J, with 9 bases in between. CDR3: CASSVGGPMNTEAFF. The CDR3 coding sequence is TGTGCCAGCAGCGTAGGGGGCCCCATGAACACTGAAGCTTTCTTT. Full variable domain (rest looked up from reference TRBV9 and TRBJ1-1): DSGVTQTPKHLITATGQRVTLRCSPRSGDLSVYWYQQSLDQGLQFLIQYYNGEERAKGNILERFSAQQFPDLHSELNLSSLELGDSALYFCASSVGGPMNTEAFFGQGTRLTVV.